Each of the 15 T cell receptor beta chains below was sequenced from the same sample in a study of cytomegalovirus exposure and HLA in healthy donors. PCR amplification relied on 60 Vbeta primers (plus 13 Jbeta primers). Data came from immunoSEQ multiplex PCR; TCRdb stores just in-frame clones and leaves some out. This repertoire shows around 150,000 clones, about two thirds found once; its top ten account for around 2.5%. The sample taken for sequencing was PBMCs. These receptors were obtained from a woman in her forties in good health and CMV-seronegative.

The V and J genes are TRBV7-3 and TRBJ2-1; D possibly corresponds to TRBD1 (6 bases). The germline gives CDR1 SGHTA, CDR2 FQGTGA. The V gene lost 5 bases and the J gene lost 6 bases, with 17 bases spanning the gap. The CDR3 contains 15 residues. As DNA, the CDR3 is TGTGCCAGCAGCCTACAGGGAATCCGGAGCAATGAGCAGTTCTTC. Translation gives CASSLQGIRSNEQFF.

The chain recombines TRBV9 with TRBJ2-3; 7 bases are a match to TRBD2. The CDR3 has 14 residues. V lost 0 bases and J lost 3; bases outside the gene matches: 1. Germline values: CDR1 SGDLS, CDR2 YYNGEE. CDR3 residues: CASSVDGGTDTQYF. CDR3 DNA sequence: TGTGCCAGCAGCGTAGACGGGGGGACAGATACGCAGTATTTT.

This chain links TRBV15 with TRBJ2-5; D is uncertain. CDR3 length equals 16 residues. V lost 5 bases and J lost 5, with 21 bases in between. In germline, CDR1 is LNHNV, CDR2 YYDKDF (reference sequence). The CDR3 DNA reads as TGTGCCACCAGCCTTGACCCGGCATCCCCCGGGGAGACCCAGTACTTC. Its protein product is CATSLDPASPGETQYF.

This clone was counted between two and nine times. The chain has TRBV10-3 and TRBJ2-1, with TRBD2 matching over 12 bases. The junction had 8 bases not matched to a gene; V was cut back by 6 bases and J by 8 bases. Germline V CDR1 and CDR2: ENHRY, SYGVKD. The CDR3 spans 15 residues. In DNA form, the CDR3 reads TGTGCCATCAGCCCCCTAGCGGGGGGGCCCCATGAGCAGTTCTTC. Translating it yields CAISPLAGGPHEQFF.

The chain employs TRBV21-1 and TRBJ2-7; TRBD1 was called by the table and not checked on the DNA. TRBV21-1 is tagged as a pseudogene. The CDR3 has 16 residues. The CDR3 loop reads CASSKSRTGGIYEQYF. In nucleotides, the CDR3 is TGTGCCAGCAGCAAATCCAGGACAGGGGGTATCTACGAGCAGTACTTC.

The rearrangement joins TRBV5-5 to TRBJ1-1, with D unclear. This CDR3 is built from 13 residues. Germline CDR1 reads SGHKS; CDR2 reads YYEKEE (reference sequence). Deletions cut 0 bases from V and 1 base from J, with 4 bases between. CDR3 loop: CASSLERNTEAFF. As DNA, the CDR3 is TGTGCCAGCAGCTTGGAGAGGAACACTGAAGCTTTCTTT.

The sample holds a few counts of this clone. This sequence joins TRBV30 and TRBJ2-7; weak D call: TRBD2 (6 bases). This CDR3 comprises 11 residues. Per the germline V gene, CDR1 is GTSNPN and CDR2 is SVGIG (reference sequence). V was shortened by 2 bases and J by 4 bases, with 6 bases between the two germline ends. This chain's CDR3 is CAWSLAYEQYF. The CDR3, as DNA: TGTGCCTGGAGTCTAGCGTACGAGCAGTACTTC. Combining the CDR3 with reference TRBV30 and TRBJ2-7 gives the whole variable domain SQTIHQWPATLVQPVGSPLSLECTVEGTSNPNLYWYRQAAGRGLQLLFYSVGIGQISSEVPQNLSASRPQDRQFILSSKKLLLSDSGFYLCAWSLAYEQYFGPGTRLTVT.

The J gene is TRBJ1-2, the V gene TRBV4-1, with D maybe TRBD1 (6 bases). Per the germline V gene, CDR1 is MGHRA and CDR2 is YSYEKL. Trimming took 4 bases from V and 5 from J, leaving 17 bases between them. This CDR3 contains 15 residues. Written as DNA, the CDR3 is TGCGCCAGCAGCCCAGGAACGGGACATGAGTATGGCTACACCTTC. Translating it yields CASSPGTGHEYGYTF.

The DNA of the CDR3 is TGCGCCAGCAGTGAGGTACAGGGGGCCGTCTATGGCTACACCTTC. It specifies CASSEVQGAVYGYTF. The gene calls are TRBV10-2 and TRBJ1-2; the match to TRBD1 covers 9 bases. The CDR3 is 15 residues long. V gave up 2 bases and J gave up 4 bases; unmatched junction bases: 5. Germline CDR1 is WSHSY and CDR2 is SAAADI.

V is TRBV7-9 and J is TRBJ1-1, with D hard to call. Germline V gene lookup returns CDR1 SEHNR and CDR2 FQNEAQ (reference sequence). Trimming cost V 5 bases and J 12 bases, with 19 bases left between them. This CDR3 is built from 13 residues. The CDR3 here is CASSLDERTHPFF. As DNA, the CDR3 is TGTGCCAGCAGCCTCGATGAGAGAACTCACCCTTTCTTT.

The chain couples TRBV7-6 to TRBJ2-7, with 10 bases identical to TRBD1. Germline CDR1 reads SGHVS; CDR2 reads FNYEAQ. The CDR3 sequence is 15 residues long. J lost 5 bases, V lost 5 bases, and 9 bases had no gene match. CDR3: CASSTSTGGWDEQYF. As DNA, the CDR3 is TGTGCCAGCAGCACCTCGACAGGGGGCTGGGACGAGCAGTACTTC.

The rearrangement uses TRBV27 and TRBJ2-7, with D possibly matching TRBD1 (5 bases). Trimming stripped 7 bases from V and 3 bases from J, with 19 bases between. The length of the CDR3 is 15 residues. CDR1 and CDR2 (germline): MNHEY, SMNVEV (reference sequence). CDR3 amino acids: CASKSTSRVIYEQYF. CDR3 nucleotide sequence: TGTGCCAGCAAGTCCACGTCCAGGGTCATCTACGAGCAGTACTTC.

CDR3 nucleotides: TGCGCCAGCAGCGAGGGCGGGTATTCGAATGGCTACACCTTC. This encodes CASSEGGYSNGYTF. The chain couples TRBV5-1 to TRBJ1-2, with D unclear. The CDR3 length is 14 residues. Trimming took 4 bases from V and 6 from J, leaving 16 bases between them. Per the germline V gene, CDR1 is SGHRS and CDR2 is YFSETQ.

The chain combines TRBV28 with TRBJ1-5, with 9 bases aligning to TRBD1. CDR1 and CDR2 from the germline V gene are MDHEN and SYDVKM. CDR3 length: 15 residues. J lost 4 bases, V lost 7 bases, and 8 bases had no gene match. The CDR3 DNA sequence: TGTGCCAGCACCTCCGGACAGGGGAGAAATCAGCCCCAGCATTTT. Its protein is CASTSGQGRNQPQHF.

There are a few counts of this clone. CDR3 DNA sequence: TGTGCCAGCACTCCGACAGGGATAACTGAAGCTTTCTTT. Its protein is CASTPTGITEAFF. The chain has TRBV6-1 and TRBJ1-1; 7 positions match TRBD1. The trim removed 7 bases at V and 5 bases at J, leaving 7 bases unmatched. This CDR3 is built from 13 residues. Germline V gives CDR1 MNHNS, CDR2 SASEGT.